The 17 T cell receptor beta chains given below trace back to one sample, sequenced in a study of early T cells in non-severe SARS-CoV-2 infection. One entry per CDR3 protein results from TCRdb running MiXCR on the 5' RACE reads. The sample holds 79,000 or so distinct CDR3 sequences, around 13% seen once. The sample comprised whole blood. The receptors come from an adult who was a healthcare worker with PCR-confirmed SARS-CoV-2 infection or an uninfected control (not recorded which).

This clonotype showed up just a few times. The chain uses TRBV6-2 or TRBV6-3 and TRBJ1-1; D unclear. Looked up from germline, CDR1 is MNHEY and CDR2 is SVGEGT. V was clipped by 6 bases and J by 1 base, with 6 bases between them. The length of the CDR3 is 12 residues. The CDR3 loop reads CASRRANTEAFF. The CDR3 DNA reads TGTGCCAGCAGGAGGGCGAACACTGAAGCTTTCTTT.

The sample holds many counts of this clonotype. The V and J genes are TRBV7-9 and TRBJ2-6, with D possibly TRBD2 on 5 matching bases. The germline V gene has CDR1 SEHNR and CDR2 FQNEAQ (reference sequence). Trimming took 5 bases from V and 1 from J, leaving 9 bases between them. The CDR3 is 15 amino acids. CDR3 sequence (DNA): TGTGCCAGCAGCCGGCCGGGATCTGGGGCCAACGTCCTGACTTTC. Its translation: CASSRPGSGANVLTF.

The table lists this clonotype with many counts. The chain couples TRBV3-1 to TRBJ1-6, with 8 bases aligning to TRBD1. V was pared by 0 bases and J by 7 bases, with 11 bases of the junction left unmatched. CDR1 is LGHDT and CDR2 is YNNKEL in the germline V gene (reference sequence). CDR3 size: 18 residues. The CDR3 nucleotides read TGTGCCAGCAGCCAAGAGGAACTTCGGAGACAGGGGAATTCACCCCTCCACTTT. Protein sequence: CASSQEELRRQGNSPLHF.

This clonotype came up many times. The V call is TRBV6-4, the J call TRBJ2-7; 7 bases fit TRBD1. Looked up from germline, CDR1 is MRHNA and CDR2 is SNTAGT. V shed 3 bases, J shed 4 bases, and the junction held 9 bases outside the gene matches. The CDR3 length is 15 residues. DNA for the CDR3: TGTGCCAGCAGTGAATTAGGGGGCGCGGAATACGAGCAGTACTTC. Translation: CASSELGGAEYEQYF.

This clonotype was picked up many times. This chain joins TRBV11-2 and TRBJ2-7; D unresolved. The CDR3 loop spans 12 amino acids. V lost 8 bases and J lost 0, with 8 bases in between. CDR1 SGHAT and CDR2 FQNNGV come from the germline V gene. The CDR3 region is CASGSGSYEQYF. The CDR3 bases are TGTGCCAGCGGGTCGGGCTCCTACGAGCAGTACTTC.

The J gene is TRBJ2-7, the V gene TRBV12-3 or TRBV12-4; 9 bases are shared with TRBD2. V was pared by 6 bases and J by 2 bases, with 8 bases of the junction left unmatched. This CDR3 comprises 15 residues. As DNA, the CDR3 is TGTGCCAGCAGCCGCGGGACTAGCCTAACCTACGAGCAGTACTTC. Amino acids: CASSRGTSLTYEQYF.

The chain is built from TRBV28 and TRBJ1-5; D is uncertain. V dropped 6 bases and J dropped 3 bases, with 15 bases sitting between them. This CDR3 region has 15 residues. Germline loops: CDR1 MDHEN, CDR2 SYDVKM. The CDR3 DNA reads TGTGCCAGCAGCCTCGAGCCCATCCCCAATCAGCCCCAGCATTTT. It encodes CASSLEPIPNQPQHF.

The sample holds a few counts of this clonotype. V is TRBV7-2 and J is TRBJ1-6; D not resolved. V was cut by 5 bases and J by 10 bases, with 15 bases left in between. This CDR3 has 14 amino acids. The V gene's germline CDR1 is SGHTA and CDR2 FQGNSA. This CDR3 is CASSRRESWSPLHF. CDR3 in DNA: TGTGCCAGCAGCCGCCGGGAATCGTGGTCACCCCTCCACTTT. The full variable domain, with the rest looked up from reference TRBV7-2 and TRBJ1-6, is GAGVSQSPSNKVTEKGKDVELRCDPISGHTALYWYRQSLGQGLEFLIYFQGNSAPDKSGLPSDRFSAERTGGSVSTLTIQRTQQEDSAVYLCASSRRESWSPLHFGNGTRLTVT.

This clonotype was seen ten or more times. The chain employs TRBV29-1 and TRBJ2-1; D is unclear. V lost 3 bases, J lost 4 bases, and 4 bases lay in between. Germline loops: CDR1 SQVTM, CDR2 ANQGSEA. The length of the CDR3 is 11 residues. CDR3 nucleotides: TGCAGCGTTGAGGGATACAATGAGCAGTTCTTC. This encodes CSVEGYNEQFF.

This clonotype was counted at least ten times. The chain uses TRBV7-2 and TRBJ2-7; 7 nucleotides match TRBD1. Germline CDR1 is SGHTA and CDR2 is FQGNSA. V shed 4 bases and J 8 bases; nucleotides not matched to a gene: 11. There are 14 residues in the CDR3. The CDR3 loop is CASSSGQSYGQQYF. DNA for the CDR3: TGTGCCAGCAGCTCGGGACAGTCATACGGGCAGCAGTACTTC.

This clonotype was counted only a few times. The chain carries TRBV6-6 and TRBJ2-3; TRBD2 aligns across 9 bases. V shed 5 bases, J shed 2 bases, and the junction held 2 bases outside the gene matches. CDR1 and CDR2 from the germline V gene are MNHNY and SVGAGI (reference sequence). CDR3 length: 14 residues. The CDR3 bases are TGTGCCAGCAGTCCTAGCGGGAACACAGATACGCAGTATTTT. This encodes CASSPSGNTDTQYF.

V and J are TRBV28 and TRBJ1-6; no definite D call. The germline V gene has CDR1 MDHEN and CDR2 SYDVKM. There are 14 residues in the CDR3. Trimming shortened V by 1 base and J by 9 bases, and 10 bases separated the two germline ends. The CDR3 protein is CASSLYQEGSPLHF. In DNA, the CDR3 is TGTGCCAGCAGTTTATACCAGGAGGGTTCACCCCTCCACTTT.

This chain connects TRBV10-3 to TRBJ2-2, with 9 nucleotides matching TRBD1. Unmatched junction bases numbered 7, after V lost 10 bases and J lost 4 bases. This CDR3 has 14 amino acids. Per the germline V gene, CDR1 is ENHRY and CDR2 is SYGVKD. DNA of the CDR3: TGTGCCAGCGCCGGGACAGGGATCACCGGGGAGCTGTTTTTT. Residues: CASAGTGITGELFF.

This clonotype was detected only a few times. The chain links TRBV10-3 to TRBJ1-2, with D unresolved. Germline loops: CDR1 ENHRY, CDR2 SYGVKD. Trimming took off 6 bases at V and 8 bases at J, with 22 bases between the two ends. The CDR3 runs 15 residues. CDR3 DNA sequence: TGTGCCATCAGCGCGGGTGGAAGGGCGCAGGAAGGCTACACCTTC. It is translated as CAISAGGRAQEGYTF.

This clonotype has only one observation. The V and J genes are TRBV2 and TRBJ1-1, with no clear D. CDR3 length: 12 amino acids. V was shortened by 2 bases and J by 11 bases, with 12 bases between the two germline ends. Germline CDR1 is SNHLY and CDR2 is FYNNEI. The DNA of the CDR3 is TGTGCCAGCAGTGAACGTGACTCTTTGGCTTTCTTT. Protein sequence: CASSERDSLAFF.

This clonotype was counted many times. The chain uses TRBV28 and TRBJ1-2; the D is unclear. The CDR3 is made up of 15 amino acids. Germline loops: CDR1 MDHEN, CDR2 SYDVKM. The V and J ends lost 7 bases and 6 bases respectively, with 21 bases between them. CDR3 DNA sequence: TGTGCCAGCACCCCGGAAGATAGAATCTTCCATGGCTACACCTTC. Translating gives CASTPEDRIFHGYTF.

This clonotype was seen only once. The chain recombines TRBV5-1 with TRBJ2-3; D is uncertain. The CDR3 length is 14 residues. V shed 0 bases and J shed 2 bases, with 7 bases lying between them. CDR1 and CDR2 from the germline V gene are SGHRS and YFSETQ. The CDR3 loop reads CASSLDGFTDTQYF. CDR3 bases: TGCGCCAGCAGCTTGGACGGGTTCACAGATACGCAGTATTTT.